Listed here are 8 T cell receptor beta chains from one sample, sequenced in a study of blood T cell repertoires in COVID-19. The assay was immunoSEQ multiplex PCR, and TCRdb's table has in-frame clones only and misses some. The data contain about 270,000 clones, over 75% of them singletons. Sequencing was performed on PBMCs or T cells enriched from blood (not recorded which). The receptors stem from a young woman who had recovered from COVID-19.

The chain carries TRBV3-1 (or the pseudogene TRBV3-2) and TRBJ1-2; D gene uncertain. In germline, CDR1 is LGHDT, CDR2 YNNKEL (reference sequence). V lost 2 bases to trimming and J lost 8 bases, with 15 bases between them. The CDR3 is 14 amino acids. CDR3 nucleotides: TGTGCCAGCAGCCAAACTGTGCAAGTGTGGGGCTACACCTTC. Its translation: CASSQTVQVWGYTF.

This clone appeared once. The V call is TRBV19, the J call TRBJ2-1, with D possibly being TRBD2 (5 bases). This CDR3 is 13 amino acids long. Germline CDR1 reads LNHDA; CDR2 reads SQIVND (reference sequence). Trimming cost V 4 bases and J 8 bases, with 12 bases left between them. The CDR3 loop reads CASSNLGAHEQFF. The CDR3 region has the DNA TGTGCCAGTAGTAATCTGGGAGCGCATGAGCAGTTCTTC.

The chain joins TRBV4-1 to TRBJ1-5; no clear D. V lost 3 bases, J lost 4 bases, and 13 bases lay in between. The CDR3 totals 15 residues. Germline V gene lookup returns CDR1 MGHRA and CDR2 YSYEKL. The chain's CDR3 is CASSHEERANQPQHF. The CDR3 DNA reads as TGCGCCAGCAGCCACGAGGAGAGGGCAAATCAGCCCCAGCATTTT.

For this clone: The sample carries other DNA sequences with the same CDR3. The chain is built from TRBV11-2 and TRBJ1-2; possible D gene TRBD1, 5 bases. The CDR3 covers 13 residues. The V gene lost 5 bases and the J gene lost 1 base, with 8 bases spanning the gap. Germline values: CDR1 SGHAT, CDR2 FQNNGV. The CDR3 DNA reads as TGTGCCAGCAGCCCAGACAGTAACTATGGCTACACCTTC. Its protein is CASSPDSNYGYTF.

The chain recombines TRBV19 with TRBJ1-3; D is possibly TRBD1 (6 bases). CDR3 length equals 16 residues. The germline V gene has CDR1 LNHDA and CDR2 SQIVND (reference sequence). Trimming took off 5 bases at V and 4 bases at J, with 18 bases between the two ends. This CDR3 is CASSLLQGNAGNTIYF. CDR3 coding DNA: TGTGCCAGTAGTTTACTACAGGGTAACGCCGGAAACACCATATATTTT.

CDR3 in amino acids: CASSRPQGRSNEQFF. DNA for the CDR3: TGTGCCAGCAGTCGCCCACAGGGAAGGTCCAATGAGCAGTTCTTC. The chain uses TRBV28 and TRBJ2-1; the D gene is possibly TRBD1 (6 bases). The germline gives CDR1 MDHEN, CDR2 SYDVKM. This CDR3 comprises 15 residues. The germline V and J ends were trimmed by 5 bases and 6 bases, with 17 bases remaining between them.

The genes are TRBV4-1 and TRBJ2-3, with TRBD2 identical over 7 bases. V trimming: 5 bases; J trimming: 0 bases; junction bases outside the gene matches: 11. CDR1 MGHRA and CDR2 YSYEKL come from the germline V gene. The CDR3 runs 17 residues. CDR3 protein: CASSDRYGGDSTDTQYF. The CDR3 DNA is TGCGCCAGCAGCGATCGGTATGGGGGGGATAGCACAGATACGCAGTATTTT.

The CDR3 loop is CASSPRDYGYTF. Here the CDR3 DNA reads TGTGCCAGCTCACCCAGGGACTATGGCTACACCTTC. The chain joins TRBV18 to TRBJ1-2; a weak D match, TRBD1 (5 bases). Between the trimmed V and J ends, which lost 3 bases and 3 bases, there was a span of 5 bases. The CDR3 has 12 amino acids. CDR1 and CDR2 from the germline V gene are KGHSH and LQKENI.